This entry lists 8 T cell receptor beta chains sequenced from one sample in a study of cytomegalovirus exposure and HLA in healthy donors. With 60 Vbeta and 13 Jbeta primers, the PCR was carried out. Using immunoSEQ multiplex PCR, the repertoire was profiled, and TCRdb retains in-frame clones only, with some absent. The sample records tens of thousands of clones, 10% being singletons. What was sequenced was PBMCs. The receptors derive from a man aged 55-75 years in good health and CMV-seropositive.

The chain couples TRBV19 to TRBJ1-5; D gene ambiguous. The CDR3 totals 15 residues. Between the trimmed V and J ends, which lost 6 bases and 3 bases, there was a span of 15 bases. Germline CDR1 reads LNHDA; CDR2 reads SQIVND (reference sequence). The CDR3 DNA reads as TGTGCCAGTAGCCGACAACTTCTCGCCAATCAGCCCCAGCATTTT. Translated: CASSRQLLANQPQHF.

The chain employs TRBV5-5 and TRBJ1-3; maybe TRBD1 (5 bases). With 0 bases removed from V and 2 bases from J, the gap between germline ends came to 9 bases. Germline V gene lookup returns CDR1 SGHKS and CDR2 YYEKEE (reference sequence). This CDR3 has 15 residues. The chain's CDR3 is CASSLGQTAGNTIYF. CDR3 sequence (DNA): TGTGCCAGCAGCTTGGGACAGACGGCTGGAAACACCATATATTTT.

There are a few counts of this clone. The CDR3 does not close with the conserved phenylalanine or tryptophan, likely indicating a read error. The DNA is left out, because the CDR3 cannot be placed on it with certainty; the CDR3 is given as TCRdb lists it. At the DNA level, this CDR3 is encoded by other sequences in the same sample as well. The chain carries TRBV5-6 and TRBJ2-2; the D segment call TRBD2 is taken from the table without a DNA check. The CDR3 adds up to 16 amino acids, both ends counted. The germline gives CDR1 SGHDT, CDR2 YYEEEE. This CDR3 reads CASIDTSGRNTGEMFL.

This clone has just a few counts. The V gene is TRBV19, the J gene TRBJ2-7, with 9 bases identical to TRBD1. J lost 3 bases, V lost 8 bases, and 5 bases had no gene match. CDR1 and CDR2 (germline): LNHDA, SQIVND (reference sequence). CDR3 length: 13 residues. CDR3 residues: CASSTGQGYEQYF. DNA of the CDR3: TGTGCCAGTTCAACGGGACAGGGCTACGAGCAGTACTTC.

This clone was seen more than once but under ten times. The V call is TRBV4-1, the J call TRBJ2-7; D may be TRBD2 (6 bases). Deletions cut 0 bases from V and 2 bases from J, with 20 bases between. Per germline, CDR1 MGHRA and CDR2 YSYEKL. The CDR3 sequence is 18 residues long. The CDR3: CASSQDWGRWISPYEQYV. The CDR3 DNA reads TGCGCCAGCAGCCAAGATTGGGGGAGGTGGATATCACCCTACGAGCAGTACGTC.

The chain is built from TRBV6-5 and TRBJ1-1, with D unclear. Per germline, CDR1 MNHEY and CDR2 SVGAGI. V was pared by 6 bases and J by 3 bases, with 14 bases between. The CDR3 extends over 14 amino acids. CDR3: CASSEAVTDTEAFF. CDR3 DNA: TGTGCCAGCAGCGAAGCCGTAACCGACACTGAAGCTTTCTTT.

In this sample, this clone turned up a few times. The rearrangement links TRBV5-1 to TRBJ2-7; weak D call: TRBD2 (5 bases). The CDR3 spans 13 residues. CDR1 is SGHRS, CDR2 YFSETQ, per germline. The V and J ends lost 0 bases and 6 bases respectively, with 10 bases between them. The CDR3 DNA reads as TGCGCCAGCAGCTTGGGAGGGCTCGGCGAGCAGTACTTC. Protein: CASSLGGLGEQYF.

The chain carries TRBV15 and TRBJ1-5; D unclear. The V gene's germline CDR1 is LNHNV and CDR2 YYDKDF (reference sequence). Trimming took off 8 bases at V and 5 bases at J, with 10 bases between the two ends. The CDR3 contains 12 residues. For the CDR3, the DNA is TGTGCCACCGGTTTCTACGATCAGCCCCAGCATTTT. This translates into CATGFYDQPQHF.